These 32 T cell receptor beta chains came from one sample sequenced in a study of blood T cell repertoires in COVID-19. Assay: immunoSEQ multiplex PCR; the TCRdb copy retains only in-frame clones and omits some. The sample records about 300,000 clones, approximately 84% being singletons. The sample taken for sequencing was PBMCs or T cells enriched from blood (not recorded which). The source of these receptors is a woman younger than 30 who had recovered from COVID-19.

The chain couples TRBV19 to TRBJ2-3; D is undetermined. The CDR3 totals 10 residues. Per germline, CDR1 LNHDA and CDR2 SQIVND (reference sequence). Trimming stripped 9 bases from V and 2 bases from J, with 3 bases between. CDR3 in amino acids: CASNTDTQYF. The CDR3 region has the DNA TGTGCCAGCAACACAGATACGCAGTATTTT.

This chain links TRBV5-4 with TRBJ1-4; 10 bases align to TRBD1. Germline lookup yields CDR1 SGHNT and CDR2 YYREEE (reference sequence). Germline trimming cut 3 bases from V and 4 bases from J; bases unmatched to any gene: 3. The CDR3 is 15 amino acids. Here the CDR3 reads CASSYRTGGNEKLFF. The CDR3 coding sequence is TGTGCCAGCAGCTACCGGACAGGGGGTAATGAAAAACTGTTTTTT.

The CDR3 is CASSYSRGGGNTIYF. CDR3 nucleotides: TGTGCCAGCAGTTACTCGAGAGGAGGGGGAAACACCATATATTTT. The J gene is TRBJ1-3, the V gene TRBV6-5, with D unresolved. Per the germline V gene, CDR1 is MNHEY and CDR2 is SVGAGI. V lost 0 bases and J lost 4, with 10 bases in between. The CDR3 covers 15 residues.

This chain connects TRBV19 to TRBJ2-5; 16 bases align to TRBD2. CDR3 length: 17 residues. V dropped 8 bases and J dropped 11; count of bases not matched to a gene: 17. In germline, CDR1 is LNHDA, CDR2 SQIVND (reference sequence). The CDR3 coding sequence is TGTGCCAGTGCAGACGGGACTAGCGGGAGGGCCCATAAGCCTCAGTACTTC. Protein: CASADGTSGRAHKPQYF.

Only a few counts were recorded for this clone. The V gene is TRBV3-1 (or the pseudogene TRBV3-2), the J gene TRBJ1-2, with 7 bases lining up with TRBD1. This CDR3 contains 14 residues. Looked up from germline, CDR1 is LGHDT and CDR2 is YNNKEL (reference sequence). V lost 4 bases, J lost 3 bases, and 5 bases stayed unmatched. CDR3 coding DNA: TGTGCCAGCAGCCCAGGACAGGCCCACTATGGCTACACCTTC. It translates to CASSPGQAHYGYTF.

This clone has a count of ten or more. The chain links TRBV5-1 to TRBJ2-7; 9 bases are shared with TRBD1. Germline loops: CDR1 SGHRS, CDR2 YFSETQ. Trimming took 4 bases from V and 3 from J; bases not matched to a gene: 5. The CDR3 runs 14 residues. In nucleotides, the CDR3 is TGCGCCAGCAGCCGGGGACAGGGCAACTACGAGCAGTACTTC. Protein sequence: CASSRGQGNYEQYF. Looking up the rest from reference TRBV5-1 and TRBJ2-7 gives the full variable domain: KAGVTQTPRYLIKTRGQQVTLSCSPISGHRSVSWYQQTPGQGLQFLFEYFSETQRNKGNFPGRFSGRQFSNSRSEMNVSTLELGDSALYLCASSRGQGNYEQYFGPGTRLTVT.

This chain uses TRBV29-1 with TRBJ1-4, with unresolved D. The CDR3 loop spans 14 amino acids. The germline V and J ends were trimmed by 7 bases and 7 bases, with 19 bases remaining between them. The germline V gene has CDR1 SQVTM and CDR2 ANQGSEA. DNA of the CDR3: TGCAGCGCTATAACCGGGAAGGCGGGTGAAAAACTGTTTTTT. The encoded protein is CSAITGKAGEKLFF.

This clone has more than one count but fewer than ten. The chain couples TRBV5-1 to TRBJ2-7, with TRBD2 matching 12 bases. CDR1 SGHRS and CDR2 YFSETQ come from the germline V gene. The length of the CDR3 is 16 residues. With 0 bases clipped from V and 7 bases from J, the junction kept 8 bases outside the gene matches. CDR3 sequence (DNA): TGCGCCAGCAGCTTGGGACTAGCGGGGGCCCGGGGGGAGCAGTACTTC. It yields the protein CASSLGLAGARGEQYF.

The chain is built from TRBV11-3 and TRBJ2-1; D is possibly TRBD2 (8 bases). Germline V lookup: CDR1 SGHNT, CDR2 YENEEA. The CDR3 consists of 17 residues. With 0 bases removed from V and 10 bases from J, the gap between germline ends came to 22 bases. CDR3 amino acids: CASSLDPETSARGEQFF. As DNA, the CDR3 is TGTGCCAGCAGCTTAGATCCTGAGACTAGCGCCAGGGGGGAGCAGTTCTTC. Combining the CDR3 with reference TRBV11-3 and TRBJ2-1 gives the whole variable domain EAGVVQSPRYKIIEKKQPVAFWCNPISGHNTLYWYLQNLGQGPELLIRYENEEAVDDSQLPKDRFSAERLKGVDSTLKIQPAELGDSAVYLCASSLDPETSARGEQFFGPGTRLTVL.

The V gene is TRBV5-1, the J gene TRBJ1-2; 7 positions agree with TRBD1. Trimming cost V 4 bases and J 5 bases; bases outside gene matches: 11. The CDR3 sequence is 15 residues long. Looked up from germline, CDR1 is SGHRS and CDR2 is YFSETQ. CDR3 coding DNA: TGCGCCAGCAGCCGACCTACAGGGGACCGGTATGGCTACACCTTC. This codes for CASSRPTGDRYGYTF.

This chain uses TRBV7-6 with TRBJ1-6, with 9 nucleotides matching TRBD1. With 0 bases clipped from V and 7 bases from J, the junction kept 4 bases outside the gene matches. The CDR3 totals 16 residues. Per the germline V gene, CDR1 is SGHVS and CDR2 is FNYEAQ. The CDR3 loop is CASSLARQGGNSPLHF. In nucleotides, the CDR3 is TGTGCCAGCAGCTTAGCGAGACAGGGGGGGAATTCACCCCTCCACTTT.

The V and J genes are TRBV9 and TRBJ1-1; possible D gene TRBD1, 5 bases. CDR3 length equals 16 residues. V shed 0 bases and J shed 3 bases, with 15 bases lying between them. Germline V gene sequence: CDR1 SGDLS, CDR2 YYNGEE. DNA for the CDR3: TGTGCCAGCAGCGTAGACCGGGGGGTTAAGGACACTGAAGCTTTCTTT. Residues: CASSVDRGVKDTEAFF.

The chain has TRBV3-1 (or the pseudogene TRBV3-2) and TRBJ2-1; perhaps TRBD1 as D (6 bases). Germline lookup yields CDR1 LGHDT and CDR2 YNNKEL (reference sequence). This CDR3 region has 15 residues. V lost 7 bases to trimming and J lost 0 bases, with 13 bases between them. CDR3 sequence: CASTKDRSSYNEQFF. The CDR3 DNA sequence: TGTGCCAGCACGAAAGACAGGAGCTCCTACAATGAGCAGTTCTTC.

This clone was seen only a few times. The chain joins TRBV7-2 to TRBJ2-1, with D possibly being TRBD2 (5 bases). The CDR3 covers 15 residues. The V and J ends lost 3 bases and 0 bases respectively, with 9 bases between them. CDR1 is SGHTA and CDR2 is FQGNSA in the germline V gene. The CDR3 reads CASSLDLISYNEQFF. The CDR3 nucleotides are TGTGCCAGCAGCTTGGACTTAATCTCCTACAATGAGCAGTTCTTC.

The chain recombines TRBV18 with TRBJ2-7; 9 nucleotides agree with TRBD1. CDR3 length equals 17 residues. Per germline, CDR1 KGHSH and CDR2 LQKENI. V dropped 4 bases and J dropped 3; count of bases not matched to a gene: 13. CDR3 loop: CASSLEIPGQGSYEQYF. The DNA for the CDR3 is TGTGCCAGCTCACTCGAAATACCGGGACAGGGTAGCTACGAGCAGTACTTC.

The chain uses TRBV5-1 and TRBJ1-2; TRBD1 matches at 7 bases. The J segment lost 3 bases and the V segment lost 1 base, leaving 3 bases of the junction unmatched. The CDR3 contains 14 residues. The V gene's germline CDR1 is SGHRS and CDR2 YFSETQ. The CDR3 protein is CASSLTGEDYGYTF. The DNA of the CDR3 is TGCGCCAGCAGCTTGACAGGGGAGGACTATGGCTACACCTTC.

This clone was recorded a few times. This rearrangement joins TRBV5-5 to TRBJ1-2, with 7 bases aligning to TRBD1. Looked up from germline, CDR1 is SGHKS and CDR2 is YYEKEE (reference sequence). After removal of 5 bases from V and 8 bases from J, the junction contained 9 bases not matched to a gene. This CDR3 has 13 residues. The CDR3 DNA follows: TGTGCCAGCAGGACAGGGTTTTCCGGGGGCTACACCTTC. Translation: CASRTGFSGGYTF.

A note on this clone: A read error may produce the germline difference seen at one junction end. CDR3 coding DNA: TGCGCCAGCAGCTTGGGATACGGGAACGCTGAAGCTTTCTTT. It codes for CASSLGYGNAEAFF. The V gene is TRBV5-1, the J gene TRBJ1-1; D uncertain. This CDR3 is built from 14 residues. The germline V gene has CDR1 SGHRS and CDR2 YFSETQ.

The chain couples TRBV3-1 (or the pseudogene TRBV3-2) to TRBJ2-3; tentative D call: TRBD2 (6 bases). CDR1 and CDR2 from the germline V gene are LGHDT and YNNKEL (reference sequence). V lost 1 base and J lost 3, with 17 bases in between. The CDR3 has 17 amino acids. The CDR3 DNA reads TGTGCCAGCAGCCAAGCCCCGACTAGATCTCCGACAGATACGCAGTATTTT. Translated: CASSQAPTRSPTDTQYF.

V and J are TRBV19 and TRBJ2-1, with a weak D call TRBD1 (5 bases). CDR3 length equals 14 residues. Trimming removed 5 bases from V and 5 bases from J, with 13 bases in between. Germline CDR1 is LNHDA and CDR2 is SQIVND (reference sequence). DNA for the CDR3: TGTGCCAGTAGTGACAGAGGAGACGACAATGAGCAGTTCTTC. It yields the protein CASSDRGDDNEQFF.

This clone was seen a handful of times. The gene calls are TRBV5-5 and TRBJ1-2; 10 bases fit TRBD1. Germline V gene lookup returns CDR1 SGHKS and CDR2 YYEKEE (reference sequence). This CDR3 is 15 amino acids long. V lost 0 bases to trimming and J lost 2 bases; unmatched junction nucleotides: 1. The CDR3 coding sequence is TGTGCCAGCAGCTTGGGGGGACAGGGGAACTATGGCTACACCTTC. Translation gives CASSLGGQGNYGYTF.

J is TRBJ2-1 and V is TRBV11-2; D call uncertain. CDR1 is SGHAT and CDR2 is FQNNGV in the germline V gene. The CDR3 covers 15 residues. V was pared by 0 bases and J by 1 base, with 7 bases between. The CDR3 loop is CASSLDRVSYNEQFF. The CDR3 DNA follows: TGTGCCAGCAGCTTAGACCGGGTATCCTACAATGAGCAGTTCTTC.

The V and J genes are TRBV5-1 and TRBJ1-2; tentative D call: TRBD1 (6 bases). The CDR3 has 12 residues. Germline V gene lookup returns CDR1 SGHRS and CDR2 YFSETQ. Trimming removed 4 bases from V and 8 bases from J, with 12 bases in between. The CDR3 DNA follows: TGCGCCAGCAGCCCAGGGGCGCACGGCTACACCTTC. It is translated as CASSPGAHGYTF.

This clone was detected once. The chain couples TRBV5-4 to TRBJ2-5; possibly TRBD2 for D (6 bases). V lost 1 base to trimming and J lost 3 bases, with 7 bases between them. The CDR3 has 13 amino acids. Germline-derived CDR1 and CDR2 are SGHNT and YYREEE (reference sequence). The CDR3, as DNA: TGTGCCAGCAGCTTGACGGGAGAAGAGACCCAGTACTTC. Its translation is CASSLTGEETQYF.

V and J are TRBV25-1 and TRBJ2-1, with a possible D match to TRBD1 (5 bases). The germline CDR1 and CDR2 sequences are MGHDK and SYGVNS. The CDR3 is made up of 14 amino acids. Trimming took off 0 bases at V and 7 bases at J, with 10 bases between the two ends. CDR3 sequence reads: CASSEYSGYNEQFF. CDR3 DNA sequence: TGTGCCAGCAGTGAATATTCAGGGTATAATGAGCAGTTCTTC.

The V and J genes are TRBV5-1 and TRBJ1-3, with no clear D. The CDR3 spans 14 residues. Trimming took off 3 bases at V and 11 bases at J, with 18 bases between the two ends. Germline assignment: CDR1 SGHRS and CDR2 YFSETQ. This CDR3 is CASSSNSAGVSIYF. The DNA of the CDR3 is TGCGCCAGCAGCTCCAACAGCGCCGGGGTTTCCATATATTTT.

V usage is TRBV11-2 and J usage is TRBJ1-1; D not certain. Germline V gene data show CDR1 as SGHAT and CDR2 as FQNNGV. CDR3 size: 13 residues. DNA of the CDR3: TGTCCACCCCCCCGGCGGCCGAACACTGAAGCTTTCTTT. Encoded protein: CPPPRRPNTEAFF.

This sequence joins TRBV5-1 and TRBJ1-2; 10 bases agree with TRBD1. Trimming cost V 4 bases and J 8 bases; bases outside gene matches: 8. CDR1 and CDR2 from the germline V gene are SGHRS and YFSETQ. This CDR3 comprises 14 residues. As DNA, the CDR3 is TGCGCCAGCAGCCCCCACCGGGACAGGGGCGGCTACACCTTC. Translation: CASSPHRDRGGYTF. The variable domain in full, with the rest retrieved from reference TRBV5-1 and TRBJ1-2, is KAGVTQTPRYLIKTRGQQVTLSCSPISGHRSVSWYQQTPGQGLQFLFEYFSETQRNKGNFPGRFSGRQFSNSRSEMNVSTLELGDSALYLCASSPHRDRGGYTFGSGTRLTVV.

This chain connects TRBV6-5 to TRBJ2-7; TRBD1 aligns across 9 bases. The CDR3 extends over 14 amino acids. V shed 5 bases and J 0 bases; nucleotides not matched to a gene: 2. From germline, CDR1 is MNHEY and CDR2 SVGAGI. The CDR3 DNA sequence: TGTGCCAGCAGTCTGGGACAGGGCTCCTACGAGCAGTACTTC. Translated, it gives CASSLGQGSYEQYF.

The chain has TRBV2 and TRBJ2-1; D uncertain. V gave up 7 bases and J gave up 4 bases, with 8 bases separating them. The CDR3 contains 12 residues. Germline loops: CDR1 SNHLY, CDR2 FYNNEI. The CDR3 DNA sequence: TGTGCCAGCACCAGACTTTACAATGAGCAGTTCTTC. Its translation: CASTRLYNEQFF.

The V call is TRBV10-1, the J call TRBJ2-7; a weak D match, TRBD2 (6 bases). The CDR3 spans 12 residues. The V end lost 4 bases, the J end lost 9 bases, and 13 bases lay between the germline ends. Germline V gene data show CDR1 as WNHNN and CDR2 as SYGVQD (reference sequence). CDR3 in amino acids: CASSGTGVGQYF. CDR3 nucleotide sequence: TGCGCCAGCAGTGGAACGGGAGTGGGGCAGTACTTC.

This rearrangement joins TRBV28 to TRBJ2-7, with 7 positions matching TRBD2. This CDR3 region has 15 residues. Germline V gene sequence: CDR1 MDHEN, CDR2 SYDVKM. Trimming at V came to 6 bases and at J to 2 bases, leaving 10 bases not matched to a gene. The CDR3 DNA reads TGTGCCAGCAGCATGGCTGCAGCGGGAACCTACGAGCAGTACTTC. Translation gives CASSMAAAGTYEQYF.